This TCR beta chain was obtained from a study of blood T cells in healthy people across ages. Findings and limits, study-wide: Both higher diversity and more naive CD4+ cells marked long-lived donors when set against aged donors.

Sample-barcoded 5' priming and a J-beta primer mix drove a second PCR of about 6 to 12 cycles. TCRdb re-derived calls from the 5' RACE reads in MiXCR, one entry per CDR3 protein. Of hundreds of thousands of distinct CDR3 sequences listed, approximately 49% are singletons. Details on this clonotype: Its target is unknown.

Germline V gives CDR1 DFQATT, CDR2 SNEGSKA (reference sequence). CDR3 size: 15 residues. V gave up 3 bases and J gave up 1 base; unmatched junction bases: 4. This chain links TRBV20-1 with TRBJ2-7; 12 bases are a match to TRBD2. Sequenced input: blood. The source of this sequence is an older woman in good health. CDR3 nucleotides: TGCAGTGCTAGGCTGACTAGCGGGGGATCCTACGAGCAGTACTTC. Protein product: CSARLTSGGSYEQYF.